These 11 T cell receptor beta chains were sequenced from one sample in a study of T cell changes during pregnancy in multiple sclerosis. Using immunoSEQ multiplex PCR, the repertoire was profiled, and TCRdb retains in-frame clones only, with some absent. The data show tens of thousands of clones, around 92% seen once. The sample here was peripheral blood, taken in the first trimester of pregnancy. These receptor sequences come from a female donor with multiple sclerosis, enrolled in a pregnancy study.

CDR3: CASSQHPGDSRETQYF. CDR3 in DNA: TGCGCCAGCAGCCAGCACCCGGGAGACAGTAGGGAGACCCAGTACTTC. The rearrangement links TRBV4-3 to TRBJ2-5; possible D gene TRBD2, 6 bases. The CDR3 is 16 amino acids. V was clipped by 3 bases and J by 5 bases, with 19 bases between them. The germline gives CDR1 LGHNA, CDR2 YSLEER.

The rearrangement links TRBV7-2 to TRBJ2-1; 8 nucleotides align to TRBD2. Per the germline V gene, CDR1 is SGHTA and CDR2 is FQGNSA. This CDR3 comprises 15 residues. V lost 0 bases and J lost 4; bases outside the gene matches: 2. For the CDR3, the DNA is TGTGCCAGCAGCTTAGCAGCGGGAGCGTACAATGAGCAGTTCTTC. Translation: CASSLAAGAYNEQFF.

This clone was recorded once. CDR3 DNA: TGTGCCAGCAGCTTAGATCGAGCCGGGACAGGGTTGAAAGATGGCTACACCTTC. Amino acid sequence: CASSLDRAGTGLKDGYTF. This chain connects TRBV11-2 to TRBJ1-2; 9 bases match TRBD1. Germline CDR1 reads SGHAT; CDR2 reads FQNNGV. V lost 0 bases and J lost 6; bases outside the gene matches: 14. The CDR3 is made up of 18 amino acids.

V usage is TRBV27 and J usage is TRBJ2-1; unclear D gene. V was shortened by 4 bases and J by 9 bases, with 25 bases between the two germline ends. The CDR3 is 17 amino acids. Germline V CDR1 and CDR2: MNHEY, SMNVEV (reference sequence). The CDR3 DNA reads TGTGCCAGCAGTTCTCCCCGGTCGAAGTCGAGTCGAGGTGAGCAGTTCTTC. The encoded protein is CASSSPRSKSSRGEQFF.

This chain links TRBV25-1 with TRBJ1-1; no reliable D call. CDR1 and CDR2 from the germline V gene are MGHDK and SYGVNS. Trimming stripped 3 bases from V and 1 base from J, with 9 bases between. This CDR3 has 14 amino acids. The CDR3 protein is CASSDGHRNTEAFF. CDR3 DNA: TGTGCCAGCAGTGATGGGCATAGGAACACTGAAGCTTTCTTT. Supplemented by reference TRBV25-1 and TRBJ1-1, the full variable domain reads EADIYQTPRYLVIGTGKKITLECSQTMGHDKMYWYQQDPGMELHLIHYSYGVNSTEKGDLSSESTVSRIRTEHFPLTLESARPSHTSQYLCASSDGHRNTEAFFGQGTRLTVV.

This clone was counted between two and nine times. This chain connects TRBV11-2 to TRBJ1-2, with unresolved D. The CDR3 has 12 amino acids. Trimming took 1 base from V and 5 from J, leaving 5 bases between them. From germline, CDR1 is SGHAT and CDR2 FQNNGV. CDR3 coding DNA: TGTGCCAGCAGCTTAGGGAGGTATGGCTACACCTTC. Its protein is CASSLGRYGYTF.

The V and J genes are TRBV6-4 and TRBJ2-1, with TRBD1 matching over 7 bases. The J segment lost 0 bases and the V segment lost 5 bases, leaving 1 base of the junction unmatched. The CDR3 runs to 14 residues. The germline gives CDR1 MRHNA, CDR2 SNTAGT. The CDR3 here is CASSRDSSYNEQFF. The CDR3 bases are TGTGCCAGCAGTAGGGACAGCTCCTACAATGAGCAGTTCTTC.

The V gene is TRBV10-3, the J gene TRBJ2-5; D gene unclear. V dropped 3 bases and J dropped 5 bases, with 13 bases sitting between them. Germline V gene lookup returns CDR1 ENHRY and CDR2 SYGVKD. The CDR3 runs to 14 residues. In nucleotides, the CDR3 is TGTGCCATCAGTGACCCCGGTAATGTGGAGACCCAGTACTTC. Its protein is CAISDPGNVETQYF.

The gene calls are TRBV7-9 and TRBJ2-1; 8 nucleotides line up with TRBD1. Trimming removed 11 bases from V and 4 bases from J; junction bases left unmatched: 13. Per germline, CDR1 SEHNR and CDR2 FQNEAQ (reference sequence). This CDR3 has 15 amino acids. CDR3: CAGGVGTGGYNEQFF. The CDR3 DNA is TGTGCCGGGGGAGTAGGGACAGGCGGGTACAATGAGCAGTTCTTC.

This sequence joins TRBV29-1 and TRBJ1-3, with TRBD1 identical over 9 bases. Germline V gives CDR1 SQVTM, CDR2 ANQGSEA. V shed 5 bases, J shed 5 bases, and the junction held 7 bases outside the gene matches. The CDR3 covers 14 residues. The CDR3 loop reads CSVSYRGLRNTIYF. CDR3 coding DNA: TGCAGCGTTTCATACAGGGGGCTGAGAAACACCATATATTTT.

This rearrangement joins TRBV28 to TRBJ1-2; possible D gene TRBD1, 5 bases. The germline CDR1 and CDR2 sequences are MDHEN and SYDVKM. V shed 2 bases and J shed 7 bases, with 14 bases lying between them. There are 14 residues in the CDR3. Here the CDR3 DNA reads TGTGCCAGCAGTTTACGCGGCAGGGAATTTGGCTACACCTTC. As protein: CASSLRGREFGYTF.